Below, one T cell receptor (beta chain) is given with its context. This clone was observed a single time. Its antigen target is currently unknown. No base qualities exist here, and no much larger clone lies one base off it. The sample is drawn from a study of Ad26.COV2.S vaccination and SARS-CoV-2 variants (dated by TCRdb to 2020 to 2023). Some background on the complete study: Vaccine-arm donors came from COV1001, a multicentre, randomized, double-blind, placebo-controlled phase I-IIa trial of Ad26.COV2.S in healthy adults. Trial participants were randomized into five groups of five: low-dose or high-dose Ad26.COV2.S given once or twice, or placebo on both occasions. Ad26.COV2.S was administered intramuscularly at a dose of 5x10^10 or 1x10^11 viral particles, either as one shot or as two shots given 56 days apart. TCRbeta repertoire sequencing was used to assess the specificity and breadth of SARS-CoV-2-reactive T cell receptors after Ad26.COV2.S vaccination. Throughout the experiments and outcome assessment, investigators stayed blinded to trial group allocation. A total of approximately 30 samples were included in the TCR-sequenced set, comprising around 19 Ad26.COV2.S vaccine recipients, 5 placebo recipients and 8 SARS-CoV-2 convalescent individuals.

TCRbeta CDR3 regions were sequenced with the immunoSEQ Assay. After extraction, genomic DNA underwent amplification by bias-controlled multiplex PCR, followed by high-throughput sequencing. For the original study's pipeline: To quantify the absolute abundance of every unique TCRbeta CDR3 region, sequences were collapsed and filtered. T cell fraction was estimated by normalization of TCRbeta template counts to usable DNA, with usable DNA being measured through amplification of reference genes present in all nucleated cells. Repertoire TCRs were annotated as SARS-CoV-2-specific when V gene, CDR3 amino acid sequence and J gene were exactly matched to a known reactive TCR set. The reference SARS-CoV-2 TCR set was obtained from MIRA and was filtered for enrichment in COVID-19-positive ImmuneCODE repertoires, whereby public or cross-reactive TCRs were removed. Using the MIRA antigens, annotated TCRs were further analysed by specific ORF or by position within an ORF. Breadth was defined as the number of annotated unique rearrangements divided by the total number of unique productive rearrangements, and depth was defined as the summed frequency of the annotated unique rearrangements. Two-sided Wilcoxon rank-sum tests were applied when comparing TCR breadth between groups. The immuneACCESS repertoire file appears here via TCRdb, limited to in-frame rearrangements. These files lack a portion of the clones; in checked studies, under half of the deficit traces to unresolved V genes, and the cause of the others is not known. That table gives V, J and clone size, and the DNA gave D and trimming. A total of a few hundred thousand clones appear in this sample, around nine tenths of them only once. The top ten clonotypes cover 3.6% of the sample.

The CDR3 runs 15 amino acids, cysteine and phenylalanine included. Only CDR3 DNA remains: 45 bases, in frame from the first base. Via the germline V gene, CDR1 is SGHAT and CDR2 FQNNGV. Trimmed from V: 4 bases; trimmed from J: 7 bases; junction bases lacking a gene match: 10. Interpreted using the paper, the treatment or condition label stands for: some 20 received Ad26.COV2.S at low or high dose, single or two shots; about five received placebo; per-sample allocation not given. For vaccine and placebo recipients, repertoires were sequenced using samples collected on day 63 after the first injection. Between 29 July and 7 August 2020, Cohort 1b enrolled about 27 adults aged 18-55 years at one site in Boston, USA. Ad26.COV2.S consisted of a replication-incompetent adenovirus type 26 vector by which a prefusion-stabilized SARS-CoV-2 spike protein from the original Wuhan strain was expressed. Study-level results and caveats: After vaccination, spike-specific CD8+ and CD4+ T cell responses were reported to show substantial breadth. Vaccine and placebo recipients had similar non-spike TCR breadth, a finding consistent with the vaccine containing only spike. According to the authors, total T cell responses may have been underestimated by the TCR breadth and depth analyses. The study lacked the statistical power to compare responses across vaccine doses or regimens. Spike-specific TCR breadth was higher in Ad26.COV2.S recipients than in placebo recipients (P = 0.0014).

The TCR comes from a person aged 18-65 years who received the Ad26.COV2.S COVID-19 vaccine or a placebo. The receptor chain draws on TRBV11-2 and TRBJ2-4; TRBD1 matches 7 bases in the middle. Sequencing used peripheral blood, obtained in a trial of Ad26.COV2.S vaccine versus placebo. CDR3 region: CASSYFDRDYNIQYF. Here is the DNA: TGTGCCAGCAGCTACTTCGACAGGGATTACAACATTCAGTACTTC.